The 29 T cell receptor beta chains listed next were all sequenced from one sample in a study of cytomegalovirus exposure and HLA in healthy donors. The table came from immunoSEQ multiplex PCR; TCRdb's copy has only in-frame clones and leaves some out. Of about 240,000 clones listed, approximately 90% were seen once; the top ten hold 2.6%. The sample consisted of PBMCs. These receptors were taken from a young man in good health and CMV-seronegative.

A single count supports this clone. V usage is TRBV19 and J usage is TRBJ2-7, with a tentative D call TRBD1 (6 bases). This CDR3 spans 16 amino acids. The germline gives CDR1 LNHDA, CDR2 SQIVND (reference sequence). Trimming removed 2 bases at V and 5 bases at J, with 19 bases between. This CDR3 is CASSITPGTGNHEQYF. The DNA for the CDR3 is TGTGCCAGTAGTATAACCCCGGGTACAGGGAACCACGAGCAGTACTTC.

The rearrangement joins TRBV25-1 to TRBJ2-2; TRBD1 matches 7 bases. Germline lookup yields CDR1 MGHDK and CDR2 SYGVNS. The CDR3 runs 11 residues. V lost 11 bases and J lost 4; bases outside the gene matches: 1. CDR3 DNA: TGTGCCCCAGGGGGCACCGGGGAGCTGTTTTTT. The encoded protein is CAPGGTGELFF.

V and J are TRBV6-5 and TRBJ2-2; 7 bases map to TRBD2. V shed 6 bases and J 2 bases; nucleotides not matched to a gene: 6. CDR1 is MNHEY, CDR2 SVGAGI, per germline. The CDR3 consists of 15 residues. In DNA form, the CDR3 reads TGTGCCAGCAGCCGCGGGGGAATAAACACCGGGGAGCTGTTTTTT. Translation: CASSRGGINTGELFF.

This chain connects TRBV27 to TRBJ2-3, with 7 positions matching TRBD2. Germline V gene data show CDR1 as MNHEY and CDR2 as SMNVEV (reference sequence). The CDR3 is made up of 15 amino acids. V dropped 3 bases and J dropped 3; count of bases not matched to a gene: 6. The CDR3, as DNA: TGTGCCAGCAGTTTCAGCGGGACTGGGACAGATACGCAGTATTTT. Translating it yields CASSFSGTGTDTQYF.

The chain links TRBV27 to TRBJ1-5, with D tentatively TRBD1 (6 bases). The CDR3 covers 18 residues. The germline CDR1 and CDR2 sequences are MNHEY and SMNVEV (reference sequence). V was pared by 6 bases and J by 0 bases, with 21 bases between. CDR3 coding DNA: TGTGCCAGCAGCCCGGGTGCGGACAGAGATTATAGCAATCAGCCCCAGCATTTT. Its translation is CASSPGADRDYSNQPQHF.

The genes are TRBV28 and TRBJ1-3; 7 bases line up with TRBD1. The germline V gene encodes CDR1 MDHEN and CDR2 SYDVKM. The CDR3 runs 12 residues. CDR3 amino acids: CAEQGSGNTIYF. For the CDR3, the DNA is TGTGCTGAACAGGGGTCTGGAAACACCATATATTTT.

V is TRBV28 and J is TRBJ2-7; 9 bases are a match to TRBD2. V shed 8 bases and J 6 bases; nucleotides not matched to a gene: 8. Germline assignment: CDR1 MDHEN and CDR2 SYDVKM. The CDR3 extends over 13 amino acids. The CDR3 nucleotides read TGTGCCAGCGGGGGGCTAGCGGGACTCGAGCAGTACTTC. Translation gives CASGGLAGLEQYF.

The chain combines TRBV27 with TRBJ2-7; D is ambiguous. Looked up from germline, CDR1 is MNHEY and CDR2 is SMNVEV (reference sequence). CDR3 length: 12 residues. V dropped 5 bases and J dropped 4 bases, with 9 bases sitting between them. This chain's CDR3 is CASSLQTYEQYF. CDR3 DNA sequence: TGTGCCAGCAGTCTTCAGACTTACGAGCAGTACTTC.

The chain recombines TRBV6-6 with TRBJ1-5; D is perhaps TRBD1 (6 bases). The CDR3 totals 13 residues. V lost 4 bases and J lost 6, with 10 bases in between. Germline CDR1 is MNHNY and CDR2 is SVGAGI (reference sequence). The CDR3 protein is CASSSTGVQPQHF. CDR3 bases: TGTGCCAGCAGTTCGACAGGCGTTCAGCCCCAGCATTTT.

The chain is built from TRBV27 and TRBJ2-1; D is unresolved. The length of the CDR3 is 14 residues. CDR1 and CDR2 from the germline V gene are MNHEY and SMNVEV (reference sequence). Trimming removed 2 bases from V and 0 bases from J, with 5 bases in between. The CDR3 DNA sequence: TGTGCCAGCAGTTTAGGGCGCTCCTACAATGAGCAGTTCTTC. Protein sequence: CASSLGRSYNEQFF.

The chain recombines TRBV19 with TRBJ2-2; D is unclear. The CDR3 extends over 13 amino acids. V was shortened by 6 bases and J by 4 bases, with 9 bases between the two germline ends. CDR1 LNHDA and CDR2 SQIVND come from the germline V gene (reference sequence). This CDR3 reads CASRKRPTGELFF. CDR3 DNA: TGTGCCAGTAGGAAGAGGCCCACCGGGGAGCTGTTTTTT.

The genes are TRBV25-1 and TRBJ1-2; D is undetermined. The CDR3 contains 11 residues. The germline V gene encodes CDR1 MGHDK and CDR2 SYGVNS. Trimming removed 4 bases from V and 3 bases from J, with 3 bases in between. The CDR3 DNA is TGTGCCAGCAGTGTATACTATGGCTACACCTTC. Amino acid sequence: CASSVYYGYTF.

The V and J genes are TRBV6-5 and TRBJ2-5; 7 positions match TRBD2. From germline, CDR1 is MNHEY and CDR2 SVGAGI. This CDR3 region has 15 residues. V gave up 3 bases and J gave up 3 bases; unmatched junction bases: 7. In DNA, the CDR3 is TGTGCCAGCAGTTATTACTCCAGCGGGAAAGAGACCCAGTACTTC. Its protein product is CASSYYSSGKETQYF.

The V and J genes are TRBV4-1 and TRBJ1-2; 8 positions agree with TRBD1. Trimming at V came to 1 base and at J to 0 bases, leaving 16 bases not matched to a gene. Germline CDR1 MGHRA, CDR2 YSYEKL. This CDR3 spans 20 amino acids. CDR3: CASSQGPLGTGYLANYGYTF. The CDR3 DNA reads TGCGCCAGCAGCCAAGGCCCCCTGGGGACAGGTTACCTAGCTAACTATGGCTACACCTTC.

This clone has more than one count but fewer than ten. CDR3 sequence reads: CASSEWRLNSPLHF. For the CDR3, the DNA is TGTGCCAGCAGTGAATGGCGGCTTAATTCACCCCTCCACTTT. This chain links TRBV25-1 with TRBJ1-6; D is unclear. The CDR3 is 14 residues long. The germline V gene encodes CDR1 MGHDK and CDR2 SYGVNS. The V and J ends lost 1 base and 6 bases respectively, with 7 bases between them.

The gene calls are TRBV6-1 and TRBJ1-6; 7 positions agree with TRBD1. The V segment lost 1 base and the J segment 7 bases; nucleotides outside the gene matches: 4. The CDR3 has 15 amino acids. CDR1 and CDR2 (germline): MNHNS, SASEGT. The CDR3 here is CASSEVQGLNSPLHF. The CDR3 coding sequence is TGTGCCAGCAGTGAAGTACAGGGGCTAAATTCACCCCTCCACTTT.

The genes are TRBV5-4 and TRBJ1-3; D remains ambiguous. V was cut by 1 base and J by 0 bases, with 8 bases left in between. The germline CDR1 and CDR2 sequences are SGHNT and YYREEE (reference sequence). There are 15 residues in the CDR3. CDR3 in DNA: TGTGCCAGCAGCTTGAGCACAGCCTCTGGAAACACCATATATTTT. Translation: CASSLSTASGNTIYF.

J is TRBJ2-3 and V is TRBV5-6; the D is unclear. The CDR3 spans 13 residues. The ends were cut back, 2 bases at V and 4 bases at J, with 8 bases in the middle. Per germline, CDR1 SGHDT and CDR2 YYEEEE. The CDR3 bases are TGTGCCAGCAGCTTCGGGTTTCCAGATACGCAGTATTTT. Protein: CASSFGFPDTQYF. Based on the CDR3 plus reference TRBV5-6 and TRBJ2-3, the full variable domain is DAGVTQSPTHLIKTRGQQVTLRCSPKSGHDTVSWYQQALGQGPQFIFQYYEEEERQRGNFPDRFSGHQFPNYSSELNVNALLLGDSALYLCASSFGFPDTQYFGPGTRLTVL.

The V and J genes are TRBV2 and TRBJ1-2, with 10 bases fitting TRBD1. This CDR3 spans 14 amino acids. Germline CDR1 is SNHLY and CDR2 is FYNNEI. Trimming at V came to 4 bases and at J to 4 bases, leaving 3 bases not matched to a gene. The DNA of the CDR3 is TGTGCCAGCAGTGGACAGGGGGCGGTCTATGGCTACACCTTC. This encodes CASSGQGAVYGYTF.

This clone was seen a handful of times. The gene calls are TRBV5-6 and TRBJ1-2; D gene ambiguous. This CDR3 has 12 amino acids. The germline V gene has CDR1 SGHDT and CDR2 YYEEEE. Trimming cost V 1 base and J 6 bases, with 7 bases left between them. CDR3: CASSLFLHGYTF. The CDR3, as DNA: TGTGCCAGCAGCTTGTTTCTTCATGGCTACACCTTC.

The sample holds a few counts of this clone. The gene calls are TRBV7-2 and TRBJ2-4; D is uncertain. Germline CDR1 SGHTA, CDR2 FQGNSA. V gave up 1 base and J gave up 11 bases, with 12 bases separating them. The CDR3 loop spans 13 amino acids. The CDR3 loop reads CASSLVRQAFQYF. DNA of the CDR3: TGTGCCAGCAGCTTAGTCCGTCAGGCCTTTCAGTACTTC. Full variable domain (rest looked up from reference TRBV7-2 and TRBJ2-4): GAGVSQSPSNKVTEKGKDVELRCDPISGHTALYWYRQSLGQGLEFLIYFQGNSAPDKSGLPSDRFSAERTGGSVSTLTIQRTQQEDSAVYLCASSLVRQAFQYFGAGTRLSVL.

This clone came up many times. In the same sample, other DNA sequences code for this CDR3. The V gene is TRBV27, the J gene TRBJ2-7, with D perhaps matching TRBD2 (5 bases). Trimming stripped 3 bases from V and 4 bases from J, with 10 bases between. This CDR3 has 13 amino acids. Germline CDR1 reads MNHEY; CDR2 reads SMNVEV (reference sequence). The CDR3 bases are TGTGCCAGCAGTTTCGGGCGAGGGTACGAGCAGTACTTC. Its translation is CASSFGRGYEQYF.

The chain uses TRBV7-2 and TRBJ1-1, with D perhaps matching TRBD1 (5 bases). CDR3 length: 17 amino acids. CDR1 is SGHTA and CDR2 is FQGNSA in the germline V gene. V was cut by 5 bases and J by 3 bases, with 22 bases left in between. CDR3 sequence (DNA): TGTGCCAGCAGCGGAAGAGGGGCCAGGGTAGCGGACACTGAAGCTTTCTTT. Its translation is CASSGRGARVADTEAFF.

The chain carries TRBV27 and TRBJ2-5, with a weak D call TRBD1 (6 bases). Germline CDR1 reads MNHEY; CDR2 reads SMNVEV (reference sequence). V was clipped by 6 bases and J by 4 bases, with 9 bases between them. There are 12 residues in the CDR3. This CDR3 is CASRGAGETQYF. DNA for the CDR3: TGTGCCAGCAGGGGGGCGGGAGAGACCCAGTACTTC.

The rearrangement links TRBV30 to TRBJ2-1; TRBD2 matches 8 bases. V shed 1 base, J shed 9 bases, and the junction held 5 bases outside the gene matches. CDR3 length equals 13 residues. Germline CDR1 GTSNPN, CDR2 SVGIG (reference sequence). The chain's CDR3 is CAWSDVGGGEQFF. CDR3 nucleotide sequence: TGTGCCTGGAGTGACGTCGGGGGGGGTGAGCAGTTCTTC. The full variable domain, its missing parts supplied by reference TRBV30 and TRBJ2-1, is SQTIHQWPATLVQPVGSPLSLECTVEGTSNPNLYWYRQAAGRGLQLLFYSVGIGQISSEVPQNLSASRPQDRQFILSSKKLLLSDSGFYLCAWSDVGGGEQFFGPGTRLTVL.

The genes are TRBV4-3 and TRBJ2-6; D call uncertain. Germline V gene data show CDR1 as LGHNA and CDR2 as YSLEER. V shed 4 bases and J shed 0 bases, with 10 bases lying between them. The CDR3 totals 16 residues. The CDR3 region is CASSRRQASGANVLTF. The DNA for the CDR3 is TGCGCCAGCAGCCGCCGACAAGCCTCTGGGGCCAACGTCCTGACTTTC.

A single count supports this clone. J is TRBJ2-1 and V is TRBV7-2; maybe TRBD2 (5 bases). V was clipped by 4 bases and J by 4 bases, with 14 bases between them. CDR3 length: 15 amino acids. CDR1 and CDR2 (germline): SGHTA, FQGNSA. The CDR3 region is CASSSVSGLYNEQFF. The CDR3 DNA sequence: TGTGCCAGCAGCTCTGTCAGCGGTTTGTACAATGAGCAGTTCTTC.

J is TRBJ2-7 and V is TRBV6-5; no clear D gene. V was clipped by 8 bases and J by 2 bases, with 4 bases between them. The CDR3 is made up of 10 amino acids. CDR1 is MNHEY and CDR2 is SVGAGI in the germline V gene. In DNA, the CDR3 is TGTGCCAGCGGCCCCTACGAGCAGTACTTC. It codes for CASGPYEQYF.

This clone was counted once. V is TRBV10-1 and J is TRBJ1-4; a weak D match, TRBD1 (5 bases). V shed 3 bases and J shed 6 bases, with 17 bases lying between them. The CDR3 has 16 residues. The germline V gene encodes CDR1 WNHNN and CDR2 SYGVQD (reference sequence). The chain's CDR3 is CASSESPSREDEKLFF. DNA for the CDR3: TGCGCCAGCAGTGAATCCCCCAGCAGGGAGGATGAAAAACTGTTTTTT.